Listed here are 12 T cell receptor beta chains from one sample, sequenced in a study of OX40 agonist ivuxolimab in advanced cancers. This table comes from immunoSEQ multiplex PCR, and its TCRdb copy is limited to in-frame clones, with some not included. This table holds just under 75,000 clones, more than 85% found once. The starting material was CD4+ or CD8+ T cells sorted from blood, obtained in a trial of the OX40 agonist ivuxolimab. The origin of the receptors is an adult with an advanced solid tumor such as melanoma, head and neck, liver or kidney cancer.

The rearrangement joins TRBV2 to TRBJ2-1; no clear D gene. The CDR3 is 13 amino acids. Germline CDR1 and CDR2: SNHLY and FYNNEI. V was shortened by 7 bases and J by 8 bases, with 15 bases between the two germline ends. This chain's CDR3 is CASTGFLIDEQFF. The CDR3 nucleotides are TGTGCCAGCACCGGCTTTTTAATCGATGAGCAGTTCTTC. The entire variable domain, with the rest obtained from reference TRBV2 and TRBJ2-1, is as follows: EPEVTQTPSHQVTQMGQEVILRCVPISNHLYFYWYRQILGQKVEFLVSFYNNEISEKSEIFDDQFSVERPDGSNFTLKIRSTKLEDSAMYFCASTGFLIDEQFFGPGTRLTVL.

CDR3 sequence: CASSLGSSTGYTF. The CDR3 DNA sequence: TGTGCCAGCAGCTTGGGCAGCTCCACAGGCTACACCTTC. This sequence joins TRBV5-8 and TRBJ1-2; D is unclear. The CDR3 has 13 residues. The V and J ends lost 0 bases and 8 bases respectively, with 11 bases between them. Germline CDR1 SGHTS, CDR2 YDEGEE.

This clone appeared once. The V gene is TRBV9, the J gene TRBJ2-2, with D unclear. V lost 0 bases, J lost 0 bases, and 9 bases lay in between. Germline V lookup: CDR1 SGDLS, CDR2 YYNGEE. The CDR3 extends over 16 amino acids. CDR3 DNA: TGTGCCAGCAGCGTAGAGGTGGATCCGAACACCGGGGAGCTGTTTTTT. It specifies CASSVEVDPNTGELFF.

The DNA for the CDR3 is TGTGCCAGCAGCTTAGTCGGCGGTTCGAACACCGGGGAGCTGTTTTTT. Amino acids: CASSLVGGSNTGELFF. The rearrangement links TRBV7-8 to TRBJ2-2; D not certain. Trimming took 1 base from V and 0 from J, leaving 9 bases between them. Germline CDR1 reads SGHVS; CDR2 reads FQNEAQ. CDR3 size: 16 residues.

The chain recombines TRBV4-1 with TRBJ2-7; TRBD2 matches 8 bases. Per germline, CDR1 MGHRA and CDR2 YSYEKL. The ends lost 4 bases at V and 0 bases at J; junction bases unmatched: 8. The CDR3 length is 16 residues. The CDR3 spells CASSPSGGGSSYEQYF. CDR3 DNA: TGCGCCAGCAGCCCTTCCGGCGGGGGGAGCTCCTACGAGCAGTACTTC.

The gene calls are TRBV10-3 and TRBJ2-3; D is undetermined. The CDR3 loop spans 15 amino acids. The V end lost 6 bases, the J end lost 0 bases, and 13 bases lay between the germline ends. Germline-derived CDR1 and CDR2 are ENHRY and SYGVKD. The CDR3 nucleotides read TGTGCCATCAGCCGGACCCGAACTAGCACAGATACGCAGTATTTT. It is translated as CAISRTRTSTDTQYF.

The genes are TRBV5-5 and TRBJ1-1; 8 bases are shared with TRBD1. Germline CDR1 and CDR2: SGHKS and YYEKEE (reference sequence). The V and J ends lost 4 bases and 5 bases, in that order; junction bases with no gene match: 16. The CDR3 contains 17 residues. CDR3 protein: CASSKGQGRGLVTEAFF. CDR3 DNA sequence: TGTGCCAGCAGCAAAGGACAGGGTAGGGGGCTAGTTACTGAAGCTTTCTTT.

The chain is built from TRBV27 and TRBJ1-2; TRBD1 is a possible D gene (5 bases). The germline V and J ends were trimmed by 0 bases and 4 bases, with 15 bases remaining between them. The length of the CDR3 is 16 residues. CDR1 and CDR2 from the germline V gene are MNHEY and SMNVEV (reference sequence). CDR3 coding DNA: TGTGCCAGCAGTTTATCGAGGCCGGGGCTCGGCTATGGCTACACCTTC. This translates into CASSLSRPGLGYGYTF.

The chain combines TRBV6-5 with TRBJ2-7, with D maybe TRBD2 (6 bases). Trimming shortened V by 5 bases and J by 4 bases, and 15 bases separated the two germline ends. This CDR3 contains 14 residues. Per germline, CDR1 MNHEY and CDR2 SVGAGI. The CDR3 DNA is TGTGCCAGCAGTGCCTCGCGGGGAACATACGAGCAGTACTTC. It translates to CASSASRGTYEQYF.

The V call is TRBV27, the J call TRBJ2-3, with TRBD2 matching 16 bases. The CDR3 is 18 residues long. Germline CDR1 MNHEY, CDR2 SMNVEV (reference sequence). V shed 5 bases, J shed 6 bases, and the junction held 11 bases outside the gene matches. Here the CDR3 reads CASSPGLGLAGGGDTQYF. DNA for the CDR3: TGTGCCAGCAGTCCCGGGTTGGGACTAGCGGGAGGGGGGGATACGCAGTATTTT.

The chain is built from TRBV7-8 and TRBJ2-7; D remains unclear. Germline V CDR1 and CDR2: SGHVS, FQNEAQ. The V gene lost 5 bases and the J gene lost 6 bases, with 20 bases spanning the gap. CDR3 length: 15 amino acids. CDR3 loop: CASSPLLEAWGEQYF. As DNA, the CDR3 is TGTGCCAGCAGCCCCCTCCTAGAAGCGTGGGGCGAGCAGTACTTC.

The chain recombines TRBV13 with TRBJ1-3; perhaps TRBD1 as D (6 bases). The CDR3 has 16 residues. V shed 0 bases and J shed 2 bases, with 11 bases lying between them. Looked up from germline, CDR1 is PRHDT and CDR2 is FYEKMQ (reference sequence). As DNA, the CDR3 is TGTGCCAGCAGCTTAGGCCGGGGGGGCGCTGGAAACACCATATATTTT. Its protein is CASSLGRGGAGNTIYF. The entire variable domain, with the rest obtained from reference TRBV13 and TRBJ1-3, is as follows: AAGVIQSPRHLIKEKRETATLKCYPIPRHDTVYWYQQGPGQDPQFLISFYEKMQSDKGSIPDRFSAQQFSDYHSELNMSSLELGDSALYFCASSLGRGGAGNTIYFGEGSWLTVV.